One and the same sample provided the 16 T cell receptor beta chains below, sequenced in a study of blood T cell repertoires in COVID-19. Sequencing was performed with immunoSEQ multiplex PCR; in TCRdb, only in-frame clones are kept and a portion is missing. The sample contains 250,000 or so clones, around 86% of which appear only once. Material: peripheral blood. Receptors were obtained from a man older than 75 with acute or convalescent COVID-19.

The genes are TRBV28 and TRBJ1-2, with 11 bases fitting TRBD1. The V and J ends lost 7 bases and 6 bases, in that order; junction bases with no gene match: 7. The length of the CDR3 is 14 residues. From germline, CDR1 is MDHEN and CDR2 SYDVKM. The chain's CDR3 is CASTPGQGANGYTF. The CDR3 DNA reads as TGTGCCAGCACCCCCGGACAGGGGGCGAATGGCTACACCTTC.

The V and J genes are TRBV19 and TRBJ1-5; 12 nucleotides align to TRBD1. V was pared by 8 bases and J by 2 bases, with 10 bases of the junction left unmatched. The CDR3 is made up of 17 amino acids. Germline V gene data show CDR1 as LNHDA and CDR2 as SQIVND (reference sequence). CDR3: CASRGGQGARGNQPQHF. The DNA of the CDR3 is TGTGCCAGTCGAGGGGGACAGGGGGCGCGGGGCAATCAGCCCCAGCATTTT.

V and J are TRBV6-5 and TRBJ1-1; D may be TRBD1 (6 bases). Trimming shortened V by 7 bases and J by 1 base, and 10 bases separated the two germline ends. This CDR3 has 13 residues. Germline-derived CDR1 and CDR2 are MNHEY and SVGAGI. The CDR3 here is CASTMDRNTEAFF. CDR3 nucleotides: TGTGCCAGCACCATGGACAGGAACACTGAAGCTTTCTTT.

The CDR3 bases are TGTGCCAGCAGTCAGGGGTTTGGGGGCTACACCTTC. Translating it yields CASSQGFGGYTF. This sequence joins TRBV12-3 or TRBV12-4 and TRBJ1-2, with D possibly matching TRBD1 (6 bases). CDR3 size: 12 residues. Between the trimmed V and J ends, which lost 5 bases and 8 bases, there was a span of 12 bases.

The J gene is TRBJ1-5, the V gene TRBV12-3 or TRBV12-4; D perhaps matches TRBD1 (5 bases). V was pared by 9 bases and J by 4 bases, with 13 bases between. The CDR3 contains 13 residues. CDR3 residues: CASTRQPNQPQHF. Here the CDR3 DNA reads TGTGCCAGTACCCGACAGCCAAATCAGCCCCAGCATTTT.

The chain carries TRBV20-1 and TRBJ2-7; no firm D call. The CDR3 is 11 residues long. Germline CDR1 is DFQATT and CDR2 is SNEGSKA (reference sequence). V was shortened by 5 bases and J by 0 bases, with 5 bases between the two germline ends. This CDR3 reads CSAADSYEQYF. CDR3 coding DNA: TGCAGTGCTGCAGACTCCTACGAGCAGTACTTC.

This clone was seen a single time. The same CDR3 also results from other DNA sequences found in this sample. The chain combines TRBV9 with TRBJ2-7; 8 bases are shared with TRBD2. Trimming removed 0 bases from V and 2 bases from J; junction bases left unmatched: 4. The CDR3 totals 15 residues. From germline, CDR1 is SGDLS and CDR2 YYNGEE. CDR3 in amino acids: CASSVDSGGPYEQYF. The DNA of the CDR3 is TGTGCCAGCAGCGTAGACAGCGGGGGACCCTACGAGCAGTACTTC.

V gene TRBV5-1 combines with J gene TRBJ1-1; TRBD1 agrees at 10 bases. V was pared by 5 bases and J by 0 bases, with 7 bases of the junction left unmatched. Germline V gene data show CDR1 as SGHRS and CDR2 as YFSETQ. There are 16 residues in the CDR3. The CDR3 loop reads CASSSGTGAMNTEAFF. CDR3 sequence (DNA): TGCGCCAGCAGTTCCGGGACAGGGGCTATGAACACTGAAGCTTTCTTT.

The J gene is TRBJ1-1, the V gene TRBV5-4; D unclear. Trimming shortened V by 3 bases and J by 7 bases, and 7 bases separated the two germline ends. The CDR3 totals 11 residues. Germline CDR1 is SGHNT and CDR2 is YYREEE (reference sequence). This chain's CDR3 is CASSSQIEAFF. The CDR3 DNA reads as TGTGCCAGCAGCTCGCAGATTGAAGCTTTCTTT.

The rearrangement links TRBV21-1 to TRBJ1-5. TRBV21-1 is a documented pseudogene. This CDR3 spans 15 amino acids. Here the CDR3 DNA reads TGTGCCAGCACCAAAAGCGATGGGGGGTGTCAGCCCCAGCATTTT. Its translation is CASTKSDGGCQPQHF.

The J gene is TRBJ2-3, the V gene TRBV29-1; D is perhaps TRBD1 (5 bases). CDR3 length: 13 amino acids. V lost 8 bases, J lost 1 base, and 13 bases lay in between. Germline lookup yields CDR1 SQVTM and CDR2 ANQGSEA. The CDR3 is CSLPGRGTDTQYF. The CDR3, as DNA: TGCAGCCTCCCGGGCAGGGGCACAGATACGCAGTATTTT.

This sequence joins TRBV5-1 and TRBJ2-3; 15 nucleotides align to TRBD2. The V gene's germline CDR1 is SGHRS and CDR2 YFSETQ. V trimming: 0 bases; J trimming: 6 bases; junction bases outside the gene matches: 8. The CDR3 contains 18 residues. In DNA form, the CDR3 reads TGCGCCAGCAGCTTGGATCCGGGACTAGCGGGGGGTGGGGATACGCAGTATTTT. It translates to CASSLDPGLAGGGDTQYF.

The chain couples TRBV28 to TRBJ1-5, with TRBD1 as a possible D gene (6 bases). CDR3 length: 13 residues. Germline lookup yields CDR1 MDHEN and CDR2 SYDVKM. The V gene lost 7 bases and the J gene lost 10 bases, with 17 bases spanning the gap. DNA for the CDR3: TGTGCCAGCAACCAACCCCCGGGGGGCCCCCAGCATTTT. Translating gives CASNQPPGGPQHF.

J is TRBJ2-3 and V is TRBV19; 11 bases are shared with TRBD1. The V gene's germline CDR1 is LNHDA and CDR2 SQIVND (reference sequence). The junction had 6 bases not matched to a gene; V was cut back by 10 bases and J by 6 bases. The CDR3 is 13 amino acids. CDR3 DNA: TGTGCCATAGGACAGGGGGCCATGGATACGCAGTATTTT. Translated: CAIGQGAMDTQYF.

This chain uses TRBV5-6 with TRBJ2-2; no clear D. The V gene's germline CDR1 is SGHDT and CDR2 YYEEEE. Trimming removed 0 bases at V and 2 bases at J, with 8 bases between. The CDR3 contains 15 residues. CDR3 sequence reads: CASSLGLVNTGELFF. CDR3 in DNA: TGTGCCAGCAGCTTGGGGTTAGTTAACACCGGGGAGCTGTTTTTT.

The rearrangement links TRBV6-5 to TRBJ2-2; TRBD1 matches 9 bases. CDR1 is MNHEY, CDR2 SVGAGI, per germline. After removal of 5 bases from V and 4 bases from J, the junction contained 5 bases not matched to a gene. The CDR3 loop spans 15 amino acids. CDR3 region: CASSTGGTGTGELFF. The CDR3 coding sequence is TGTGCCAGCAGTACAGGGGGCACGGGCACCGGGGAGCTGTTTTTT.